This record concerns one TCR beta chain sequence. Assay: immunoSEQ multiplex PCR; the TCRdb copy retains only in-frame clones and omits some. The sample has a few hundred thousand clones, 89% seen once. CDR3 length: 13 residues. Germline CDR1 is SQVTM and CDR2 is ANQGSEA. V shed 6 bases and J shed 3 bases, with 15 bases lying between them. The data were taken from a study of blood T cell repertoires in COVID-19. The TCR sequence derives from a woman between 50 and 59 years old who had been exposed to COVID-19. The J gene is TRBJ2-7, the V gene TRBV29-1, with D unclear. Sample: PBMCs or T cells enriched from blood (not recorded which). CDR3 residues: CSVSTGSYYEQYF. The DNA for the CDR3 is TGCAGCGTATCTACCGGGTCCTACTACGAGCAGTACTTC.